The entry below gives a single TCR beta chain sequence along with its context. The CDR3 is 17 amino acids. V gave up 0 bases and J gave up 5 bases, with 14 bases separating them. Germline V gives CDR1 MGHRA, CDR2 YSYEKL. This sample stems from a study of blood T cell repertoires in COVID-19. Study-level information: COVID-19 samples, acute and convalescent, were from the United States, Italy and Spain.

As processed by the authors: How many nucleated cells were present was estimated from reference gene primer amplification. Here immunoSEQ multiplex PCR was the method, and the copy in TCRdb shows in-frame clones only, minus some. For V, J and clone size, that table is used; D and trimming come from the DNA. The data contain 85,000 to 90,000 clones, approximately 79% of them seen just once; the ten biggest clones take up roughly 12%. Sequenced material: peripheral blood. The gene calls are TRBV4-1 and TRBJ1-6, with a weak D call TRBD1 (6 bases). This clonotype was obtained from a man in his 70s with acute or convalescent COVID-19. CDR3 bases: TGCGCCAGCAGCCAAGATATAAGGACAGCTAATAATTCACCCCTCCACTTT. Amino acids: CASSQDIRTANNSPLHF.